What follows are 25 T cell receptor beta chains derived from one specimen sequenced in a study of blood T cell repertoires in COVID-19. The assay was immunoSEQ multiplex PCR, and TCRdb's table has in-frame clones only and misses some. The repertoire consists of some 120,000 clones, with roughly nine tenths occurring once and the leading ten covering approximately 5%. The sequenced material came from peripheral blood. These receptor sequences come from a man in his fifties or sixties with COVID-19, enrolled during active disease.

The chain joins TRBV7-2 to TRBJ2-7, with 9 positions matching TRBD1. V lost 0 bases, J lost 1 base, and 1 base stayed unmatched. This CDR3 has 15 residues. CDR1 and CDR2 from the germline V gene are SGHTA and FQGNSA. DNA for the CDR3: TGTGCCAGCAGCTTAGCTGGGACAGGGTCCTACGAGCAGTACTTC. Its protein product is CASSLAGTGSYEQYF.

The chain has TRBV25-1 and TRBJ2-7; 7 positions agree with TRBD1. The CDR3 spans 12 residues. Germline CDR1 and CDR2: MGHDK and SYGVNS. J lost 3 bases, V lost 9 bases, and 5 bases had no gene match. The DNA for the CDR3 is TGTGCCAGTAGGGACAGCTTCTACGAGCAGTACTTC. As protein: CASRDSFYEQYF.

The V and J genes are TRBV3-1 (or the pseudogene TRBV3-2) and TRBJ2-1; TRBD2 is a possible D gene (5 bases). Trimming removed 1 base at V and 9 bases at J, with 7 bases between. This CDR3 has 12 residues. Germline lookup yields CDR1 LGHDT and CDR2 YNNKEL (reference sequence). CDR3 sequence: CASSQVSGEQFF. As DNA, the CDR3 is TGTGCCAGCAGCCAAGTAAGCGGTGAGCAGTTCTTC.

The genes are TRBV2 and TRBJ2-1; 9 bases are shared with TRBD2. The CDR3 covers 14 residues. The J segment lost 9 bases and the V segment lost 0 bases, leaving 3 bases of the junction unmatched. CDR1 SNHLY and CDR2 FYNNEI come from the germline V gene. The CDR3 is CASSEASGSIEQFF. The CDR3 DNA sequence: TGTGCCAGCAGTGAAGCTAGCGGGAGCATTGAGCAGTTCTTC.

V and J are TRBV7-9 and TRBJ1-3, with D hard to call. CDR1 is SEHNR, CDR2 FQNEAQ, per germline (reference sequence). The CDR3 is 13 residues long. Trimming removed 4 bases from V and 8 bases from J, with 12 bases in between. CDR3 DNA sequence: TGTGCCAGCAGCTGGACTTGGGAGGACACCATATATTTT. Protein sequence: CASSWTWEDTIYF.

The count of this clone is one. As DNA, the CDR3 is TGTGCCAGCAGGTGGACAGGGGGCAACGAGCAGTACTTC. It translates to CASRWTGGNEQYF. The chain uses TRBV12-3 or TRBV12-4 and TRBJ2-7; 11 bases are a match to TRBD1. This CDR3 is 13 amino acids long. V dropped 6 bases and J dropped 5; count of bases not matched to a gene: 3.

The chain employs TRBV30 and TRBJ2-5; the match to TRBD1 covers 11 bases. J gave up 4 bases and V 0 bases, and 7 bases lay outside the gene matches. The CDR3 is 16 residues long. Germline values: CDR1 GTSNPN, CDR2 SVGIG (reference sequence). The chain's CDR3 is CAWSVRGQGVLETQYF. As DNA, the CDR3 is TGTGCCTGGAGTGTACGGGGACAGGGGGTGCTAGAGACCCAGTACTTC.

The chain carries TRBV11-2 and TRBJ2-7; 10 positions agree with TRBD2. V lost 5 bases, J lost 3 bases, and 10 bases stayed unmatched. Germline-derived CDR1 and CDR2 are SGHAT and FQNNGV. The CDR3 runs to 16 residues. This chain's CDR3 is CASSLQIAGGLYEQYF. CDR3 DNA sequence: TGTGCCAGCAGCCTCCAAATAGCGGGAGGCCTCTACGAGCAGTACTTC.

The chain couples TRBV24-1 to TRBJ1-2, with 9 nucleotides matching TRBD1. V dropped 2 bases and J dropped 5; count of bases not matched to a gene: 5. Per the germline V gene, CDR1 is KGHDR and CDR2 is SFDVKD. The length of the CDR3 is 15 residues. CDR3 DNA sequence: TGTGCCACCAGTGATTCGACAGGGGGGAGGTATGGCTACACCTTC. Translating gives CATSDSTGGRYGYTF.

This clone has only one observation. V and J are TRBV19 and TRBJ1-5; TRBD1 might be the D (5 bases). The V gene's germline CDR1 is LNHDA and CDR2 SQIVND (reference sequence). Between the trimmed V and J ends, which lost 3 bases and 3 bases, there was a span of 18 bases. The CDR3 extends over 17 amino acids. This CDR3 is CASSIYGGIGPNQPQHF. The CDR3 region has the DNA TGTGCCAGTAGTATTTATGGGGGGATTGGCCCCAATCAGCCCCAGCATTTT. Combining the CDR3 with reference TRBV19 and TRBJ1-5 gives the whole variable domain DGGITQSPKYLFRKEGQNVTLSCEQNLNHDAMYWYRQDPGQGLRLIYYSQIVNDFQKGDIAEGYSVSREKKESFPLTVTSAQKNPTAFYLCASSIYGGIGPNQPQHFGDGTRLSIL.

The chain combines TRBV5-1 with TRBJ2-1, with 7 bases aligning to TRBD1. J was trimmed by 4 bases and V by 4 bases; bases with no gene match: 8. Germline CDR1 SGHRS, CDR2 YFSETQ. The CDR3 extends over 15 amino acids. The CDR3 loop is CASSVRDRQYNEQFF. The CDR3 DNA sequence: TGCGCCAGCAGCGTCCGGGACAGACAATACAATGAGCAGTTCTTC. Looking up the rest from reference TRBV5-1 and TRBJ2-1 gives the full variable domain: KAGVTQTPRYLIKTRGQQVTLSCSPISGHRSVSWYQQTPGQGLQFLFEYFSETQRNKGNFPGRFSGRQFSNSRSEMNVSTLELGDSALYLCASSVRDRQYNEQFFGPGTRLTVL.

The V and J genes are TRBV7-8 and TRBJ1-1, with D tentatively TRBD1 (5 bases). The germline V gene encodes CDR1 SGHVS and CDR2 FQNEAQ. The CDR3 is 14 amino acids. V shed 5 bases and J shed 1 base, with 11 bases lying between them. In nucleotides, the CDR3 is TGTGCCAGCAGCCGGAGGGGAGGGAACACTGAAGCTTTCTTT. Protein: CASSRRGGNTEAFF.

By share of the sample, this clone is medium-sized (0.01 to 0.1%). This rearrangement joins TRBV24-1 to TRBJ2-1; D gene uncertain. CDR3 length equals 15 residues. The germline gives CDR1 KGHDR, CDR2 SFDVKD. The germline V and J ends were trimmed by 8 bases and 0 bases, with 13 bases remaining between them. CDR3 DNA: TGTGCCACCAAGTCAACCTCGAGCTCCTACAATGAGCAGTTCTTC. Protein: CATKSTSSSYNEQFF.

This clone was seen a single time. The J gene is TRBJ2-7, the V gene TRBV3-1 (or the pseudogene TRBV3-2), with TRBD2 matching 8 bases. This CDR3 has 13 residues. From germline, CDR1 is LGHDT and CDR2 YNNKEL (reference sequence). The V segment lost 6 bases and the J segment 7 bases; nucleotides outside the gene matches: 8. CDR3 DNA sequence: TGTGCCAGCAGGTTAGCGGGAATATGGGAGCAGTACTTC. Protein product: CASRLAGIWEQYF.

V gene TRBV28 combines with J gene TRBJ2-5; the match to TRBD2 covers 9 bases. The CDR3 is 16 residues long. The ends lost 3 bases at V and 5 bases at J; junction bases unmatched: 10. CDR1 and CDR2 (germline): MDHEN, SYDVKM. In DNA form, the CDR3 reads TGTGCCAGCAGTTTTCCGACTAGCGGAGGGAGGGAGACCCAGTACTTC. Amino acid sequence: CASSFPTSGGRETQYF.

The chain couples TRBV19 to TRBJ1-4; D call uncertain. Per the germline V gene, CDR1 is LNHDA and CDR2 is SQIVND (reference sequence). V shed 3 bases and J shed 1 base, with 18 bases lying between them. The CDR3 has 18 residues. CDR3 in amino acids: CASSMSAGEVLTNEKLFF. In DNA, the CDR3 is TGTGCCAGTAGTATGTCGGCAGGCGAAGTTTTAACTAATGAAAAACTGTTTTTT.

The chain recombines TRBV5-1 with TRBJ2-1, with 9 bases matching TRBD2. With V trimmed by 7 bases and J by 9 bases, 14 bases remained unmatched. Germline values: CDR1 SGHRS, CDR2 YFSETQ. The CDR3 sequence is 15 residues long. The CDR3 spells CASDPSRGRASEQFF. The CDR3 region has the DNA TGCGCCAGCGACCCTAGCCGCGGGAGGGCCTCTGAGCAGTTCTTC.

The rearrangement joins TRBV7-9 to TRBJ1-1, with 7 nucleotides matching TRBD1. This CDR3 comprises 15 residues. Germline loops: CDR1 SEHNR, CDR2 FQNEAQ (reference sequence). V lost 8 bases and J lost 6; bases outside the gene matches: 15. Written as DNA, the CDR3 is TGTGCCAGCGGCCCAAGGGGGCTAAAGGGCCCTGAAGCTTTCTTT. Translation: CASGPRGLKGPEAFF.

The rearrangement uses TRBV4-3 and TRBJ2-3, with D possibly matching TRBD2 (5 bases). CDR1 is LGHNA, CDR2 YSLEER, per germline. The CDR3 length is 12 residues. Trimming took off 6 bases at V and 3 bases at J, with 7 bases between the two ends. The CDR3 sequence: CASSRGTDTQYF. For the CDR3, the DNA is TGCGCCAGCAGTCGAGGGACAGATACGCAGTATTTT.

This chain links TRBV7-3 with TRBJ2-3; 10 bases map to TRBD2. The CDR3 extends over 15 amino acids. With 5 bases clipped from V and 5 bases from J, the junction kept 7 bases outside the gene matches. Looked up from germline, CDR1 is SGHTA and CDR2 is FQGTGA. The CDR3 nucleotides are TGTGCCAGCAGCCACCGGACTAGCGGTCTAGATACGCAGTATTTT. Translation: CASSHRTSGLDTQYF. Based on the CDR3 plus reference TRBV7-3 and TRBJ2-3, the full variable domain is GAGVSQTPSNKVTEKGKYVELRCDPISGHTALYWYRQSLGQGPEFLIYFQGTGAADDSGLPNDRFFAVRPEGSVSTLKIQRTERGDSAVYLCASSHRTSGLDTQYFGPGTRLTVL.

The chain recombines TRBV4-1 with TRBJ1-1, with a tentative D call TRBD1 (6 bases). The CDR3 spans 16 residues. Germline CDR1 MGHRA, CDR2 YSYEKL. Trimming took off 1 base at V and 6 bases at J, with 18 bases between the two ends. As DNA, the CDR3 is TGCGCCAGCAGCCAAGGGAACAGGGTTGCCCCACCTGAAGCTTTCTTT. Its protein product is CASSQGNRVAPPEAFF.

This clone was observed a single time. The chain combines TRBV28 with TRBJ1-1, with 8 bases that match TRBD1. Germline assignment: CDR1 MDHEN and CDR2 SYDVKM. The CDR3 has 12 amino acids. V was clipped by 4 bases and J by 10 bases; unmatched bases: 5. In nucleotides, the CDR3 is TGTGCCAGCAGTTCAGGGGGCTTGCGAGCTTTCTTT. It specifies CASSSGGLRAFF.

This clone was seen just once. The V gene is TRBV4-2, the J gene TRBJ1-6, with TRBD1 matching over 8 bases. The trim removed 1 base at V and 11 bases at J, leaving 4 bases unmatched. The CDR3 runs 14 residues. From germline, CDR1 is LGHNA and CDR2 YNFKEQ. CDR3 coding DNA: TGTGCCAGCAGCCAAGTATTACAGGGGGCACCCCTCCACTTT. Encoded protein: CASSQVLQGAPLHF.

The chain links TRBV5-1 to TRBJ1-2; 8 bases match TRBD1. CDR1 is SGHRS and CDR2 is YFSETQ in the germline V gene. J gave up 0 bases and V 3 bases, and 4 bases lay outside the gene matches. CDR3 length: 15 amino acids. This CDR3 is CASSSGTGANYGYTF. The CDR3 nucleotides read TGCGCCAGCAGCTCCGGGACAGGAGCTAACTATGGCTACACCTTC.

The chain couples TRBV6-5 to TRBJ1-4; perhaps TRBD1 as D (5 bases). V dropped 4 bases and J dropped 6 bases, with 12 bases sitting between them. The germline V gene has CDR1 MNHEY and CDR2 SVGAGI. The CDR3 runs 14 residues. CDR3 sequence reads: CASSSTGKDEKLFF. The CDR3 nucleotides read TGTGCCAGCAGTTCAACAGGAAAGGATGAAAAACTGTTTTTT.